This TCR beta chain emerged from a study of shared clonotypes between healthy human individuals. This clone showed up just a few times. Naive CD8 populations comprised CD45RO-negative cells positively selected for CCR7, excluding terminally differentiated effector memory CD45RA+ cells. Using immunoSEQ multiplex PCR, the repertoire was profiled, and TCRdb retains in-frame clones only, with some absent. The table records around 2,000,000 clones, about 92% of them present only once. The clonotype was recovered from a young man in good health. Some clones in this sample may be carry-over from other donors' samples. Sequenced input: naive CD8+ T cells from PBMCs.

The CDR3 here is CASSYMTEAFF. The CDR3 nucleotides are TGTGCCAGCAGTTATATGACTGAAGCTTTCTTT. The chain combines TRBV28 with TRBJ1-1; D is unclear. The CDR3 sequence is 11 residues long. Between the trimmed V and J ends, which lost 4 bases and 5 bases, there was a span of 5 bases. Germline V gene sequence: CDR1 MDHEN, CDR2 SYDVKM. Full variable domain (outside the CDR3, taken from reference TRBV28 and TRBJ1-1): DVKVTQSSRYLVKRTGEKVFLECVQDMDHENMFWYRQDPGLGLRLIYFSYDVKMKEKGDIPEGYSVSREKKERFSLILESASTNQTSMYLCASSYMTEAFFGQGTRLTVV.